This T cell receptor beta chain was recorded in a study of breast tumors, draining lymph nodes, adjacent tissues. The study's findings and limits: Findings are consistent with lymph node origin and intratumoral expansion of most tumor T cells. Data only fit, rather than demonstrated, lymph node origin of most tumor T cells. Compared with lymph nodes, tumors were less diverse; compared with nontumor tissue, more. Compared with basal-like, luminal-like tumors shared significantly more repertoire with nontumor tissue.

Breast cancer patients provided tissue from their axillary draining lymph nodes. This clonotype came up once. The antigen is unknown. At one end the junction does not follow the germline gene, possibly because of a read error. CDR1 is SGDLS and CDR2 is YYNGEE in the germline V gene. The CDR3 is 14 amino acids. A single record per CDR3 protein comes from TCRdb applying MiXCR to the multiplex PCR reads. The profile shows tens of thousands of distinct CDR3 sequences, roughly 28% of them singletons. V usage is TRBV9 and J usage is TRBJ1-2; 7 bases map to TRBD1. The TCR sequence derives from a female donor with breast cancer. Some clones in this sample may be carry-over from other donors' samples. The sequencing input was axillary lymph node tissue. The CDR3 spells CASSIRDRDYGYSF. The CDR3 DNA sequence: TGTGCCAGCAGCATCCGAGACAGGGACTATGGCTACTCCTTC.